This TCR beta chain was documented in a study of blood T cell repertoires in COVID-19. Sequencing used immunoSEQ multiplex PCR; TCRdb keeps in-frame clones, though not all of them. The sample shows approximately 180,000 clones, 75% to 90% of them seen only once. Trimming shortened V by 2 bases and J by 2 bases, and 12 bases separated the two germline ends. The CDR3 sequence is 15 residues long. Germline loops: CDR1 SSHAT, CDR2 FNYEAQ (reference sequence). This chain joins TRBV7-7 and TRBJ2-5; D is possibly TRBD1 (5 bases). Sequencing was performed on peripheral blood. The source of this sequence is a human donor with active or convalescent COVID-19. The donor label of this sample is uncertain. The DNA for the CDR3 is TGTGCCAGCAGCTTAAGTCCCAGGGATCAAGAGACCCAGTACTTC. It encodes CASSLSPRDQETQYF.